The rows below give T cell receptor beta chains drawn from one sample of a study of cytomegalovirus exposure and HLA in healthy donors. The table came from immunoSEQ multiplex PCR; TCRdb's copy has only in-frame clones and leaves some out. The sample carries about 72,000 clones, more than 75% recorded once. The sequencing input was PBMCs. The receptors come from a man aged 35 to 55 in good health and CMV-seronegative. The CDR3 runs from the conserved cysteine through the conserved F or W. D genes are given only for firm matches. Clone size is not always given. Where it is, it says once, few, many or a class for expanded clones.

TRBV6-5	TRBJ2-3	-	TRBD1	CASSLGGQVATDTQYF	TGTGCCAGCAGTTTGGGCGGACAGGTGGCCACAGATACGCAGTATTTT
TRBV19	TRBJ2-5	-	TRBD2	CASSAGPGGQETQYF	TGTGCCAGTAGTGCGGGACCCGGGGGGCAAGAGACCCAGTACTTC
TRBV28	TRBJ2-7	-	TRBD1	CASSSTGTGPRYEQYF	TGTGCCAGCAGTTCAACCGGGACAGGGCCTCGTTACGAGCAGTACTTC
TRBV19	TRBJ2-5	-	TRBD2	CASSSGGVMETQYF	TGTGCCAGTAGTAGCGGGGGGGTGATGGAGACCCAGTACTTC
TRBV6-5	TRBJ2-7	once	-	CASSLNSYEQYF	TGTGCCAGCAGCCTAAACTCCTACGAGCAGTACTTC
TRBV9	TRBJ2-5	-	-	CASSDAGPTQYF	TGTGCCAGCAGCGACGCGGGGCCGACCCAGTACTTC
TRBV7-2	TRBJ2-3	once	TRBD2	CASSLRGELDTQYF	TGTGCCAGCAGCTTACGGGGGGAGCTGGATACGCAGTATTTT
TRBV7-2	TRBJ1-1	-	-	CASRSGLGWNTEAFF	TGTGCCAGCAGATCAGGGTTGGGTTGGAACACTGAAGCTTTCTTT
TRBV4-1	TRBJ2-7	-	-	CASSHPGGQAVYEQYF	TGCGCCAGCAGCCACCCCGGGGGGCAGGCGGTCTACGAGCAGTACTTC
TRBV7-2	TRBJ2-5	-	-	CASSAKGWETQYF	TGTGCCAGCAGCGCTAAGGGGTGGGAGACCCAGTACTTC
TRBV28	TRBJ1-5	-	TRBD1	CASGGQLSNQPQHF	TGTGCCAGCGGGGGACAGCTTAGCAATCAGCCCCAGCATTTT
TRBV6-4	TRBJ1-4	-	-	CASSDTQASF	TGTGCCAGCAGTGACACACAGGCTTCGTTT
TRBV7-2	TRBJ2-5	-	TRBD2	CASSQHLLAGQETQYF	TGTGCCAGCAGCCAACACCTACTAGCGGGCCAAGAGACCCAGTACTTC
TRBV30	TRBJ2-3	-	TRBD1	CARGQGGVDTQYF	TGTGCCCGCGGACAGGGCGGGGTAGATACGCAGTATTTT
TRBV27	TRBJ1-1	-	-	CASRALRQNTEAFF	TGTGCCAGCAGGGCCCTCCGCCAGAACACTGAAGCTTTCTTT
TRBV5-3	TRBJ1-5	few	-	CARSLYGDSNQPQHF	TGTGCCAGAAGCTTGTACGGAGATAGCAATCAGCCCCAGCATTTT
TRBV6-1	TRBJ2-3	-	TRBD1	CASNGTVTDTQYF	TGTGCCAGCAACGGGACAGTCACAGATACGCAGTATTTT
TRBV19	TRBJ1-5	-	TRBD1	CASSMETGGYTQPQHF	TGTGCCAGTAGTATGGAGACAGGGGGCTACACTCAGCCCCAGCATTTT
TRBV6-5	TRBJ2-7	-	TRBD1	CASSYRDRDEQYF	TGTGCCAGCAGTTACCGGGACAGGGACGAGCAGTACTTC
TRBV5-1	TRBJ2-7	-	TRBD1	CASSPGQGASYEQYF	TGCGCCAGCAGCCCAGGACAGGGGGCGTCCTACGAGCAGTACTTC
TRBV18	TRBJ1-1	-	-	CASSPPQPNTEAFF	TGTGCCAGCTCACCACCACAGCCGAACACTGAAGCTTTCTTT
TRBV13	TRBJ1-6	-	TRBD1	CASSWTTGGDSPLHF	TGTGCCAGCAGCTGGACCACAGGGGGCGATTCACCCCTCCACTTT
TRBV30	TRBJ1-5	few	-	CAWSGGGEKPQHF	TGTGCCTGGAGTGGGGGGGGCGAGAAGCCCCAGCATTTT
TRBV11-2	TRBJ1-1	-	-	CASSRGTLNTEAFF	TGTGCCAGCAGCCGAGGGACATTGAACACTGAAGCTTTCTTT
TRBV7-3	TRBJ2-1	once	TRBD2	CASSLLGLAGDYDEQFF	TGTGCCAGCAGCTTATTGGGACTAGCGGGGGACTATGATGAGCAGTTCTTC
TRBV7-2	TRBJ2-7	-	TRBD1	CASSSTGTGNYEQYF	TGTGCCAGCAGCTCGACTGGGACAGGCAACTACGAGCAGTACTTC
TRBV9	TRBJ2-5	-	TRBD1	CASSGTGGRETQYF	TGTGCCAGCAGCGGGACAGGGGGTCGCGAGACCCAGTACTTC
TRBV19	TRBJ1-5	few	TRBD1	CASLAGTGGWQPQHF	TGTGCCAGCTTAGCCGGGACAGGGGGCTGGCAGCCCCAGCATTTT
TRBV9	TRBJ2-7	-	-	CASSVEASGSSYEQYF	TGTGCCAGCAGCGTAGAGGCCAGTGGGAGCTCCTACGAGCAGTACTTC
TRBV5-1	TRBJ1-2	-	TRBD1	CASIPLPGTAGRDGYTF	TGCGCCAGCATCCCCCTGCCCGGGACAGCGGGCCGGGATGGCTACACCTTC
TRBV6-1	TRBJ2-7	few	-	CASNPGGTVPGEQYF	TGTGCCAGCAACCCTGGGGGGACAGTACCCGGCGAGCAGTACTTC
TRBV19	TRBJ2-1	-	-	CASQGRPSYNEQFF	TGTGCCAGTCAAGGCAGGCCTTCCTACAATGAGCAGTTCTTC
TRBV9	TRBJ2-3	-	-	CASSPRLDTQYF	TGTGCCAGCAGCCCGCGCCTAGATACGCAGTATTTT
TRBV6-1	TRBJ2-5	-	-	CASQPGRETQYF	TGTGCCAGCCAACCAGGGAGGGAGACCCAGTACTTC
TRBV19	TRBJ1-5	few	TRBD1	CASSFYRGGNQPQHF	TGTGCCAGTAGTTTCTACAGGGGTGGCAATCAGCCCCAGCATTTT
TRBV9	TRBJ2-3	-	TRBD2	CASSERDVTSGGTDTQYF	TGTGCCAGCAGCGAGAGGGACGTGACTAGCGGGGGCACAGATACGCAGTATTTT
TRBV28	TRBJ2-7	few	TRBD2	CASSGRAPYEQYF	TGTGCCAGCAGCGGGAGGGCCCCCTACGAGCAGTACTTC
TRBV7-8	TRBJ2-1	once	TRBD1	CASRTGTGGNEQFF	TGTGCCAGCAGAACCGGGACAGGCGGCAATGAGCAGTTCTTC
TRBV11-3	TRBJ2-2	-	TRBD1	CASSLEQGGVTGELFF	TGTGCCAGCAGCTTAGAACAGGGGGGAGTCACCGGGGAGCTGTTTTTT
TRBV5-4	TRBJ1-4	-	-	CASSLLQDEKLFF	TGTGCCAGCAGCTTGTTACAGGACGAAAAACTGTTTTTT
TRBV4-3	TRBJ1-1	medium-sized	TRBD1	CASSQPGQGAEAFF	TGCGCCAGCAGCCAGCCGGGACAGGGGGCTGAAGCTTTCTTT
TRBV6-4	TRBJ1-1	-	TRBD1	CASSVDRGTEAFF	TGTGCCAGCAGTGTAGACAGGGGGACTGAAGCTTTCTTT
TRBV7-8	TRBJ2-7	-	TRBD1	CASSFRTGIGYEQYF	TGTGCCAGCAGCTTTAGGACAGGGATAGGCTACGAGCAGTACTTC
TRBV19	TRBJ2-2	-	-	CASRLAGELFF	TGTGCCAGCAGACTGGCCGGGGAGCTGTTTTTT
TRBV10-3	TRBJ2-5	-	-	CAISEGGSQETQYF	TGTGCCATCAGTGAGGGGGGGAGCCAAGAGACCCAGTACTTC
TRBV6-5	TRBJ1-1	-	-	CASSYEKNTEAFF	TGTGCCAGCAGTTATGAGAAGAACACTGAAGCTTTCTTT
TRBV7-6	TRBJ2-7	-	TRBD1	CASSPQGTGSYEQYF	TGTGCCAGCAGCCCCCAGGGGACAGGGAGCTACGAGCAGTACTTC
TRBV5-1	TRBJ1-1	-	TRBD1	CASSLSSGTGFPGTEAFF	TGCGCCAGCAGCTTGAGTTCCGGGACAGGTTTTCCCGGCACTGAAGCTTTCTTT
TRBV19	TRBJ1-1	-	-	CASSIGTGTEAFF	TGTGCCAGTAGTATAGGAACCGGCACTGAAGCTTTCTTT
TRBV7-9	TRBJ1-2	-	TRBD1	CASSLADREVYTF	TGTGCCAGCAGCTTAGCGGACAGGGAGGTGTACACCTTC
TRBV4-2	TRBJ1-5	once	TRBD1	CASSQAPGQGAENQPQHF	TGTGCCAGCAGCCAAGCCCCGGGACAGGGGGCGGAGAATCAGCCCCAGCATTTT
TRBV2	TRBJ2-2	-	-	CASQTNTGELFF	TGTGCCAGTCAAACGAACACCGGGGAGCTGTTTTTT
TRBV28	TRBJ2-7	-	TRBD2	CASSGLAGKGSYEQYF	TGTGCCAGTTCGGGACTAGCGGGGAAAGGGAGCTACGAGCAGTACTTC
TRBV7-2	TRBJ2-1	once	TRBD2	CASSFGTSGGGEQFF	TGTGCCAGCAGCTTTGGGACTAGCGGGGGGGGTGAGCAGTTCTTC
TRBV7-2	TRBJ1-5	-	TRBD1	CASSTDRGTNQPQHF	TGTGCCAGCAGCACCGACAGGGGCACCAATCAGCCCCAGCATTTT
TRBV5-8	TRBJ2-2	-	-	CASVGQEFIGELFF	TGTGCCAGCGTTGGGCAAGAATTTATCGGGGAGCTGTTTTTT
TRBV5-1	TRBJ2-3	-	-	CASSLVRAGGAADTQYF	TGCGCCAGCAGCTTGGTTCGTGCGGGCGGGGCGGCAGATACGCAGTATTTT